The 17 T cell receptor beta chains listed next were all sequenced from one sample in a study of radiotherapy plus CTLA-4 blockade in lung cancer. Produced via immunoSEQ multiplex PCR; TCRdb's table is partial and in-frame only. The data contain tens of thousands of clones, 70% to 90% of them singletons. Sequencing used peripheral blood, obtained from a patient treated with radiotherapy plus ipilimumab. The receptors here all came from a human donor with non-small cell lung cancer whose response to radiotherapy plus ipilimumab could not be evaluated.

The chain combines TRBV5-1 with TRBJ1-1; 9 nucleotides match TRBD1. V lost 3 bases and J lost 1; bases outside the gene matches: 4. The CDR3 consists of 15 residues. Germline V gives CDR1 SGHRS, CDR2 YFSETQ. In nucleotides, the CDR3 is TGCGCCAGCAGCTCGACGGGACAGGGGAACACTGAAGCTTTCTTT. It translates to CASSSTGQGNTEAFF.

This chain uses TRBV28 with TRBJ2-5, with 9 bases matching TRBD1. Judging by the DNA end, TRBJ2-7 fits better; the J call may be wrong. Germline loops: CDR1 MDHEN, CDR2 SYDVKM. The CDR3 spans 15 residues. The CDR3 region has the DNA TGTGCCAGCAGTTTATGGGGGGGACAGGGTTACGAGCAGTACTTC. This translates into CASSLWGGQGYEQYF.

CDR3 sequence: CASSLSYGTGLNEQYF. DNA for the CDR3: TGTGCCAGCAGCTTGTCGTATGGGACAGGGCTCAACGAGCAGTACTTC. This chain links TRBV7-2 with TRBJ2-7, with 9 bases matching TRBD1. The V gene's germline CDR1 is SGHTA and CDR2 FQGNSA. CDR3 length: 16 amino acids. V lost 3 bases, J lost 5 bases, and 11 bases stayed unmatched.

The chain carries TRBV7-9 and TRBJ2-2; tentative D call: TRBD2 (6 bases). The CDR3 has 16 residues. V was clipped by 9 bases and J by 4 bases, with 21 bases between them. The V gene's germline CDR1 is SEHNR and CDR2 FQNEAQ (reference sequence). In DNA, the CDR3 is TGTGCCAGTAGTGGGGCAGGGAGGAGGAGCACCGGGGAGCTGTTTTTT. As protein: CASSGAGRRSTGELFF. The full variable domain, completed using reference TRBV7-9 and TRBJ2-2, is DTGVSQNPRHKITKRGQNVTFRCDPISEHNRLYWYRQTLGQGPEFLTYFQNEAQLEKSRLLSDRFSAERPKGSFSTLEIQRTEQGDSAMYLCASSGAGRRSTGELFFGEGSRLTVL.

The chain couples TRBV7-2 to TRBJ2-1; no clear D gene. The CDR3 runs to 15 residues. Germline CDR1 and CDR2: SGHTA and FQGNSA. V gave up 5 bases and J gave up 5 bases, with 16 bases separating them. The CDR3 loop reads CASSPLGATDNEQFF. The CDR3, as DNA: TGTGCCAGCAGCCCCCTGGGTGCTACAGACAATGAGCAGTTCTTC.

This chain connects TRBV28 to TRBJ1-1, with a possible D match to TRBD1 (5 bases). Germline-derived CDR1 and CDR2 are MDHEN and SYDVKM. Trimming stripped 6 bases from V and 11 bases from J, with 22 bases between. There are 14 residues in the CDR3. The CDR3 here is CASSQETPPGWAFF. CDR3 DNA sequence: TGTGCCAGCAGCCAAGAGACACCACCAGGGTGGGCTTTCTTT.

The chain's CDR3 is CASSPKFQGLNTEAFF. In DNA form, the CDR3 reads TGTGCCAGCTCACCCAAATTTCAGGGGTTGAACACTGAAGCTTTCTTT. V and J are TRBV18 and TRBJ1-1, with a weak D call TRBD1 (6 bases). Trimming removed 3 bases at V and 0 bases at J, with 14 bases between. The CDR3 runs to 16 residues. Per germline, CDR1 KGHSH and CDR2 LQKENI.

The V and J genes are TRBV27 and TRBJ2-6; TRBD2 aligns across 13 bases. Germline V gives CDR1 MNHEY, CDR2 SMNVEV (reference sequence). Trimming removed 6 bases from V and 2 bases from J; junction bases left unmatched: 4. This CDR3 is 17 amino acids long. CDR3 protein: CASRTSGRLAGANVLTF. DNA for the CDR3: TGTGCCAGCAGGACTAGCGGGAGGTTGGCTGGGGCCAACGTCCTGACTTTC.

DNA for the CDR3: TGTGCCAGCAGCCTCATCCGGGACAGGGGGCGAGGGACCGGGGAGCTGTTTTTT. Its translation is CASSLIRDRGRGTGELFF. J is TRBJ2-2 and V is TRBV7-2, with 12 nucleotides matching TRBD1. The CDR3 runs 18 residues. CDR1 is SGHTA, CDR2 FQGNSA, per germline. The trim removed 5 bases at V and 5 bases at J, leaving 12 bases unmatched.

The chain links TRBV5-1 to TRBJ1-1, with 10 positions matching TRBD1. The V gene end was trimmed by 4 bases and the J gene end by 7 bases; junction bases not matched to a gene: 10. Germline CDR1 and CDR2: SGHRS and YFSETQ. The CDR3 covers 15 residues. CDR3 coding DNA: TGCGCCAGCAGCAACACGGACAGGGGGATGGGTGAAGCTTTCTTT. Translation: CASSNTDRGMGEAFF.

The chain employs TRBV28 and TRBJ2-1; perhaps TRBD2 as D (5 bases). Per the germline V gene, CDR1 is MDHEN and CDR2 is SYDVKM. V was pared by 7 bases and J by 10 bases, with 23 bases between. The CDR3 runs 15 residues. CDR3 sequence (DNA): TGTGCCAGCAAGTCCCCACGTGCCCTAGCACCCGAGCAGTTCTTC. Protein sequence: CASKSPRALAPEQFF.

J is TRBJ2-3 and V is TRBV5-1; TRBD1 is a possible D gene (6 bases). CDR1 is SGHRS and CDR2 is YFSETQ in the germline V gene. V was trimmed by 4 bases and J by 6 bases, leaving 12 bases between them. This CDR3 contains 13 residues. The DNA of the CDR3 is TGCGCCAGCAGCCCTGACAGGCTGGATACGCAGTATTTT. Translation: CASSPDRLDTQYF.

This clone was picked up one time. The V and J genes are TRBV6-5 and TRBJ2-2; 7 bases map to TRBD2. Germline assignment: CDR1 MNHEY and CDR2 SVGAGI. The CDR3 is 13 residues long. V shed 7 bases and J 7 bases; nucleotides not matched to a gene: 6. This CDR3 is CASIAGPGGELFF. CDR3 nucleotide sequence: TGTGCCAGCATAGCGGGTCCTGGCGGGGAGCTGTTTTTT.

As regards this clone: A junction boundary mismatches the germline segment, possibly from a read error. This CDR3 reads CASSLRVSTDTRYF. The CDR3 DNA follows: TGTGCCAGCAGCCTCAGGGTCTCCACAGATACGCGGTATTTT. V and J are TRBV6-4 and TRBJ2-3; the D gene is possibly TRBD1 (5 bases). This CDR3 is built from 14 residues. Germline V gives CDR1 MRHNA, CDR2 SNTAGT.

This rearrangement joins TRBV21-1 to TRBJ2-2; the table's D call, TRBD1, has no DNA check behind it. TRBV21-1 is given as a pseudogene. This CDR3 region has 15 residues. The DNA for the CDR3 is TGTGCCAGCTTAGGACAGTCAACTAACACCGGGGAGCTGTTTTTT. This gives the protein CASLGQSTNTGELFF.

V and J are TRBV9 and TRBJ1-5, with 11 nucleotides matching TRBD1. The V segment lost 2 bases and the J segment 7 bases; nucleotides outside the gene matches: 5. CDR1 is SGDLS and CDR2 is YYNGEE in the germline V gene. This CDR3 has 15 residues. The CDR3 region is CASSVSGTGGQPQHF. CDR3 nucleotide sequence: TGTGCCAGCAGCGTCTCGGGGACAGGGGGACAGCCCCAGCATTTT.

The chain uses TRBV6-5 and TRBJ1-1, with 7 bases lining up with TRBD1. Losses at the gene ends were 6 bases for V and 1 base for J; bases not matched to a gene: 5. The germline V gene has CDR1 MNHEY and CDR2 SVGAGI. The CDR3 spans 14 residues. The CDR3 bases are TGTGCCAGCAGGGCAGGGGGTCGGAACACTGAAGCTTTCTTT. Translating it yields CASRAGGRNTEAFF.